This T cell receptor beta chain originates from a study of blood T cell repertoires in COVID-19. Study as a whole: Acute-phase and convalescent COVID-19 samples originated in the United States, Italy and Spain.

Measured with immunoSEQ multiplex PCR; TCRdb has only the in-frame clones, and not every one. The repertoire includes about 72,000 clones, roughly 85% of them detected once, and roughly 8.8% sits in the top ten. Looked up from germline, CDR1 is SGHRS and CDR2 is YFSETQ. The CDR3 spans 14 residues. V was cut by 5 bases and J by 2 bases, with 14 bases left in between. Sample: peripheral blood. This TCR was sampled from a man aged 25 to 40 with acute or convalescent COVID-19. V is TRBV5-1 and J is TRBJ2-7; a possible D gene is TRBD2 (6 bases). The DNA for the CDR3 is TGCGCCAGCAGTTTTGGGCGGGGAGCCTACGAGCAGTACTTC. It is translated as CASSFGRGAYEQYF.